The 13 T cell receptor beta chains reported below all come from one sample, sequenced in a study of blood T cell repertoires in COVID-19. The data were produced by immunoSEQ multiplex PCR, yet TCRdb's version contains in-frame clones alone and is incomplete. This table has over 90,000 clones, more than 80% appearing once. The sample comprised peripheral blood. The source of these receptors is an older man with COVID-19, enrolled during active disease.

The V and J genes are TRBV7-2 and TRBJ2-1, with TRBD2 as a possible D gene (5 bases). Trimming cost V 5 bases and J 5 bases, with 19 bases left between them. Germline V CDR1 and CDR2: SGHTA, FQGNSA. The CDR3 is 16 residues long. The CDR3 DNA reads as TGTGCCAGCAGCCCCCCCCGGGCGGGCCCTAACAATGAGCAGTTCTTC. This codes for CASSPPRAGPNNEQFF.

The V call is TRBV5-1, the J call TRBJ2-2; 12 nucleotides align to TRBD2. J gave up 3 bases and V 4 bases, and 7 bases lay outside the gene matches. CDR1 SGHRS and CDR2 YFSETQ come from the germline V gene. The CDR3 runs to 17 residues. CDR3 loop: CASSLLAGGPDTGELFF. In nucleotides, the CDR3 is TGCGCCAGCAGCCTTCTAGCGGGAGGGCCGGACACCGGGGAGCTGTTTTTT.

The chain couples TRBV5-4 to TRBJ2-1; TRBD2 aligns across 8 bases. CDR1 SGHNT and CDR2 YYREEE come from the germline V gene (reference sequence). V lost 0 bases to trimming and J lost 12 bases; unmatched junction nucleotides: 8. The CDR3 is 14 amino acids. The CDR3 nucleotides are TGTGCCAGCAGCTTGGACGGGGGGGCCTTCGGGCAGTTCTTC. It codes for CASSLDGGAFGQFF.

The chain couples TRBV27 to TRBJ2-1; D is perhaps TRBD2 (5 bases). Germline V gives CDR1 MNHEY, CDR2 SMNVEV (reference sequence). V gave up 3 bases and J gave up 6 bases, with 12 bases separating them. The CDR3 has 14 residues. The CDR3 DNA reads TGTGCCAGCAGTTTGGCAGCTAGCAGCAATGAGCAGTTCTTC. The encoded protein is CASSLAASSNEQFF.

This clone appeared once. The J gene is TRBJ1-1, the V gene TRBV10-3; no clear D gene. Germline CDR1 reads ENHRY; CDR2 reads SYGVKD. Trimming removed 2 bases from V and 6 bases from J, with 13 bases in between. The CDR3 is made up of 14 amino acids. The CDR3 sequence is CAISEAEGRPEAFF. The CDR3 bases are TGTGCCATCAGTGAGGCGGAGGGCAGGCCTGAAGCTTTCTTT.

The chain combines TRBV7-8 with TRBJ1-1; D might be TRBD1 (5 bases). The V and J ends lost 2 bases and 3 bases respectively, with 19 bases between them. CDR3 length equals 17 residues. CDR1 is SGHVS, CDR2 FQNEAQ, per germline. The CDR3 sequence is CASSLNSGLKTHTEAFF. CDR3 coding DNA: TGTGCCAGCAGCTTAAATTCAGGGCTAAAAACCCACACTGAAGCTTTCTTT. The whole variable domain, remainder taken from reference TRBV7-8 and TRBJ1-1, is GAGVSQSPRYKVAKRGQDVALRCDPISGHVSLFWYQQALGQGPEFLTYFQNEAQLDKSGLPSDRFFAERPEGSVSTLKIQRTQQEDSAVYLCASSLNSGLKTHTEAFFGQGTRLTVV.

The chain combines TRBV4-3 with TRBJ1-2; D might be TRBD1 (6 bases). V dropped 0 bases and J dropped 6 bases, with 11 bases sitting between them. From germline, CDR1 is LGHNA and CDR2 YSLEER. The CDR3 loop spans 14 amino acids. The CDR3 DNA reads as TGCGCCAGCAGCCAAGATCGGGGGGCTGATGGCTACACCTTC. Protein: CASSQDRGADGYTF.

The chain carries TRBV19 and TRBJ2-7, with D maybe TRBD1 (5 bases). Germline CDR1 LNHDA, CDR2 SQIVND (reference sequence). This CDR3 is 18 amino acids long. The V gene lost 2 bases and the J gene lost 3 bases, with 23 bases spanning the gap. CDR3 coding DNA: TGTGCCAGTAGTATATACCCCCAGGGATCCGACCGTAACTACGAGCAGTACTTC. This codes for CASSIYPQGSDRNYEQYF.

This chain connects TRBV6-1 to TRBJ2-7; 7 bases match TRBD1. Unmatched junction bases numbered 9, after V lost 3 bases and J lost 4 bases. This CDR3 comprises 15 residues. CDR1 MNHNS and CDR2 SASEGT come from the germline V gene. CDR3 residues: CASSDLGTVLYEQYF. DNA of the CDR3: TGTGCCAGCAGTGATCTGGGGACAGTTCTTTACGAGCAGTACTTC.

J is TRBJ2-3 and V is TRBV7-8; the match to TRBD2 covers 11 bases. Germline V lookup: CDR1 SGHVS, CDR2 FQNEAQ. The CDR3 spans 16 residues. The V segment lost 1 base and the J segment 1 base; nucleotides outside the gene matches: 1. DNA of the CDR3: TGTGCCAGCAGCTTAGTAGCGGGGGGGGGCACAGATACGCAGTATTTT. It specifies CASSLVAGGGTDTQYF.

The CDR3 sequence: CASSLTAGMGYTF. The CDR3 nucleotides are TGTGCCAGCAGTTTAACGGCAGGGATGGGCTACACCTTC. V gene TRBV27 combines with J gene TRBJ1-2; possible D gene TRBD1, 5 bases. CDR1 MNHEY and CDR2 SMNVEV come from the germline V gene (reference sequence). Trimming stripped 2 bases from V and 8 bases from J, with 12 bases between. The CDR3 has 13 residues.

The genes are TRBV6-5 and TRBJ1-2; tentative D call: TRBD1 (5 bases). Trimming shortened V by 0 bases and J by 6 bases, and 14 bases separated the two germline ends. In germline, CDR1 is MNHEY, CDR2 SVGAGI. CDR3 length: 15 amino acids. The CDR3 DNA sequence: TGTGCCAGCAGTTACTCCCCGCAGGGACTGGATGGCTACACCTTC. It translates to CASSYSPQGLDGYTF.

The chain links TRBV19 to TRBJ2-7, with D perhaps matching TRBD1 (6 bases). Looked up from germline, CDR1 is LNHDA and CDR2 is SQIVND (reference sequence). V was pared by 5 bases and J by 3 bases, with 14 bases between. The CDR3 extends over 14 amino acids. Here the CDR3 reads CASSSTQGSYEQYF. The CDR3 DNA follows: TGTGCCAGTAGTTCGACCCAGGGGAGCTACGAGCAGTACTTC. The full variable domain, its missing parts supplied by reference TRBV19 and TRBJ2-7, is DGGITQSPKYLFRKEGQNVTLSCEQNLNHDAMYWYRQDPGQGLRLIYYSQIVNDFQKGDIAEGYSVSREKKESFPLTVTSAQKNPTAFYLCASSSTQGSYEQYFGPGTRLTVT.